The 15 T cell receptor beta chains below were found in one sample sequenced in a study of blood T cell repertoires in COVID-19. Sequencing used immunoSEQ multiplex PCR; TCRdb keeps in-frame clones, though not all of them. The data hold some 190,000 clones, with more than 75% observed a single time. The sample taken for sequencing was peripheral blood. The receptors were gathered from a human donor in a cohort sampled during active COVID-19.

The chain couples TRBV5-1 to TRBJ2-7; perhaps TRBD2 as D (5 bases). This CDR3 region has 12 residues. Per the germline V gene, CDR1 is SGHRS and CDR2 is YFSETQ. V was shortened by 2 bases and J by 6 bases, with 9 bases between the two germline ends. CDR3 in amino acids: CASSLLEGEQYF. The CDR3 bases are TGCGCCAGCAGCTTATTAGAGGGCGAGCAGTACTTC.

The CDR3 sequence: CATSRDRGTVTQETQYF. In DNA form, the CDR3 reads TGTGCCACCAGCAGAGATCGGGGGACCGTTACCCAAGAGACCCAGTACTTC. The gene calls are TRBV15 and TRBJ2-5; weak D call: TRBD2 (6 bases). V was cut by 0 bases and J by 1 base, with 15 bases left in between. There are 17 residues in the CDR3. Germline CDR1 LNHNV, CDR2 YYDKDF (reference sequence).

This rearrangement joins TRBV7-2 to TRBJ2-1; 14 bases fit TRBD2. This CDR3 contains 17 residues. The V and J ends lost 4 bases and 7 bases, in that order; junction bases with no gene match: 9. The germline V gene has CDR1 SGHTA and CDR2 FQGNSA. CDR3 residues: CASSSYPGTSGSNEQFF. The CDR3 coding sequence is TGTGCCAGCAGCTCCTACCCCGGGACTAGCGGGAGTAATGAGCAGTTCTTC.

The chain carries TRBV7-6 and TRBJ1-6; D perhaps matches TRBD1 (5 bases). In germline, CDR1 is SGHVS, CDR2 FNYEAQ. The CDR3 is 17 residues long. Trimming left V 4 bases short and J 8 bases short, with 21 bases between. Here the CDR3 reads CASSSMIYRGEDSPLHF. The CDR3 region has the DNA TGTGCCAGCAGCTCGATGATTTACCGGGGGGAAGATTCACCCCTCCACTTT.

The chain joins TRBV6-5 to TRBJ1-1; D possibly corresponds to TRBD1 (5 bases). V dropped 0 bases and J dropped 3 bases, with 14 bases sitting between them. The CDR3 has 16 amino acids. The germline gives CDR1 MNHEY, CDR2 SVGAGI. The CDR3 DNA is TGTGCCAGCAGTTACTCGATGCGACGGGGGGACACTGAAGCTTTCTTT. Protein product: CASSYSMRRGDTEAFF.

The CDR3, as DNA: TGTGCCTGGAGTGACGGCGGGCTTGGTGAAAAACTGTTTTTT. It specifies CAWSDGGLGEKLFF. The chain carries TRBV30 and TRBJ1-4; D is ambiguous. The CDR3 is 14 residues long. CDR1 and CDR2 (germline): GTSNPN, SVGIG (reference sequence). With 1 base removed from V and 7 bases from J, the gap between germline ends came to 13 bases.

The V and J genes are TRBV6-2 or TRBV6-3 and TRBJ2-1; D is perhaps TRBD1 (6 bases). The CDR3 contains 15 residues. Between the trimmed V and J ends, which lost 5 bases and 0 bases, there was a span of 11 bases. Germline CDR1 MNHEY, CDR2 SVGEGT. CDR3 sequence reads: CASSPGQSSYNEQFF. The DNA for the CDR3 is TGTGCCAGCAGTCCCGGACAGAGCTCCTACAATGAGCAGTTCTTC.

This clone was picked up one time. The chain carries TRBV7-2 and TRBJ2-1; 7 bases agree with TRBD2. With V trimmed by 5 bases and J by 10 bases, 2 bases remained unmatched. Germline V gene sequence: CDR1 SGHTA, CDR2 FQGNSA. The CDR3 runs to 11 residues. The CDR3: CASSPGLEQFF. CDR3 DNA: TGTGCCAGCAGCCCGGGACTAGAGCAGTTCTTC.

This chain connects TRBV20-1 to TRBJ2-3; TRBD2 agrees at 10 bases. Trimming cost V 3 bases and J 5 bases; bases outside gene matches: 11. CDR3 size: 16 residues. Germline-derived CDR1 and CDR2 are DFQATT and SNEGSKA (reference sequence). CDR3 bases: TGCAGTGCTAGTGATCTAGCGGGAGTGGTTGGAGATACGCAGTATTTT. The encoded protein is CSASDLAGVVGDTQYF.

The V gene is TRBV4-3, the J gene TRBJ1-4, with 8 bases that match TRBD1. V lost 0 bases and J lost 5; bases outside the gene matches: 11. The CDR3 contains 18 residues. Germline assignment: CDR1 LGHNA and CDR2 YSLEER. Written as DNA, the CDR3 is TGCGCCAGCAGCCAAGATTCCACAGGGGGAGGAGGGAATGAAAAACTGTTTTTT. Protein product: CASSQDSTGGGGNEKLFF.

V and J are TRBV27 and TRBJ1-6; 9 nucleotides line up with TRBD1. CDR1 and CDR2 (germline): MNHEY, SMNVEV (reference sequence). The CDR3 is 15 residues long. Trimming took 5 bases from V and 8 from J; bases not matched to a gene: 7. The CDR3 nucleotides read TGTGCCAGCAGTGTTGGACAGGGGAAGCATTCACCCCTCCACTTT. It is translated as CASSVGQGKHSPLHF.

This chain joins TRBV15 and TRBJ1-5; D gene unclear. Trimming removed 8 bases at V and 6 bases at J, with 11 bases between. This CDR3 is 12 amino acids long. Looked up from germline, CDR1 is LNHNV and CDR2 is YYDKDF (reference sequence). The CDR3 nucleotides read TGTGCCACCGGCCAGGTGGGTCAGCCCCAGCATTTT. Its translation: CATGQVGQPQHF.

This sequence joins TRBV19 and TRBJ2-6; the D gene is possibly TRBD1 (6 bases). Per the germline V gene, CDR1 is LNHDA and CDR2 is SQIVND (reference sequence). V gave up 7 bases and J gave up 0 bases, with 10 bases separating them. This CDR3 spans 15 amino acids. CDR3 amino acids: CASNRAGSGANVLTF. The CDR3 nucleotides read TGTGCCAGTAACAGGGCTGGCTCTGGGGCCAACGTCCTGACTTTC.

The CDR3 nucleotides read TGTGCCAGCAGTCTCACAGGGCCCAATCAGCCCCAGCATTTT. It specifies CASSLTGPNQPQHF. This chain links TRBV28 with TRBJ1-5; D is possibly TRBD1 (6 bases). Trimming removed 5 bases from V and 3 bases from J, with 11 bases in between. The V gene's germline CDR1 is MDHEN and CDR2 SYDVKM. The CDR3 runs to 14 residues.

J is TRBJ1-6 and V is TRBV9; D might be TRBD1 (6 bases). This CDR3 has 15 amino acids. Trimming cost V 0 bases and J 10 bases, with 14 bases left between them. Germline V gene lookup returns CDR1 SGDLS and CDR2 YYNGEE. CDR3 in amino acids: CASSVAGDYGSPLHF. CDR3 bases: TGTGCCAGCAGCGTAGCAGGGGATTATGGCTCACCCCTCCACTTT.